This TCR beta chain was documented in a study of blood T cell repertoires in COVID-19. The CDR3 spans 14 residues. Germline CDR1 SGDLS, CDR2 YYNGEE. With 0 bases removed from V and 6 bases from J, the gap between germline ends came to 11 bases. The table came from immunoSEQ multiplex PCR; TCRdb's copy has only in-frame clones and leaves some out. This table has 490,000 or so clones, about nine tenths appearing once. Recovery among Cohort 3 donors was established by two negative PCRs, clearance, or symptom resolution. The chain joins TRBV9 to TRBJ2-3; D perhaps matches TRBD1 (6 bases). Sequencing was carried out using PBMCs or T cells enriched from blood (not recorded which). This clonotype originated in a woman in her sixties who had recovered from COVID-19. The CDR3 is CASSVEGHSDTQYF. The CDR3 DNA sequence: TGTGCCAGCAGCGTAGAGGGACACAGTGATACGCAGTATTTT.